The 29 T cell receptor beta chains below all came from one sample that was sequenced in a study of CD8+CD57+ T cells in acquired aplastic anemia. Template material for TCR beta VDJ and CDR3 profiling consisted of genomic DNA. One entry per CDR3 protein results from TCRdb running MiXCR on the reads. The data show 450,000 to 600,000 distinct CDR3 sequences, 25% to 40% seen once. By flow cytometry, patients selected for sequencing had shown an expansion of CD8+CD57+ cells. The sample taken for sequencing was sorted CD4+, CD8+, or CD8+CD57+ T cells (not recorded which) from PBMCs. The origin of the receptors is a human donor with aplastic anemia.

This clonotype has ten or more counts. The genes are TRBV7-9 and TRBJ2-7; D gene uncertain. V was clipped by 5 bases and J by 6 bases, with 8 bases between them. The CDR3 length is 11 residues. CDR1 and CDR2 from the germline V gene are SEHNR and FQNEAQ (reference sequence). The DNA of the CDR3 is TGTGCCAGCAGCCTTAAATCCGAGCAGTACTTC. Its translation: CASSLKSEQYF.

This chain connects TRBV2 to TRBJ2-7; D gene unclear. Trimming cost V 4 bases and J 3 bases, with 7 bases left between them. Germline V gene lookup returns CDR1 SNHLY and CDR2 FYNNEI. This CDR3 region has 12 residues. The CDR3 reads CASSVSGYEQYF. The DNA of the CDR3 is TGTGCCAGCAGTGTGTCTGGCTACGAGCAGTACTTC.

CDR3 coding DNA: TGTGCCAGCAGCGGGGGGACAGGGAGTACTGAAGCTTTCTTT. This translates into CASSGGTGSTEAFF. V and J are TRBV9 and TRBJ1-1, with TRBD1 identical over 9 bases. V lost 3 bases, J lost 5 bases, and 5 bases stayed unmatched. The CDR3 runs to 14 residues. The germline V gene has CDR1 SGDLS and CDR2 YYNGEE.

A word on this clonotype: A read error is possible here, since a much larger clone lies one base away. The conserved final phenylalanine or tryptophan is absent from the CDR3, which likely points to a read error. The DNA is omitted, as the CDR3 cannot be located on it reliably, and the CDR3 follows TCRdb's listing. V gene TRBV10-1 combines with J gene TRBJ2-7. The CDR3 is 13 residues long, ends included. CDR1 and CDR2 from the germline V gene are WNHNN and SYGVQD (reference sequence). CDR3 loop: CASSGEVTYEQHL.

The table lists this clonotype with many counts. The V and J genes are TRBV20-1 and TRBJ1-5, with D maybe TRBD1 (6 bases). V dropped 4 bases and J dropped 4 bases, with 11 bases sitting between them. This CDR3 has 13 amino acids. CDR1 DFQATT and CDR2 SNEGSKA come from the germline V gene (reference sequence). The CDR3 protein is CSATERGNQPQHF. The CDR3 coding sequence is TGCAGTGCTACCGAAAGGGGGAATCAGCCCCAGCATTTT.

This clonotype was seen repeatedly, ten times or more. J is TRBJ2-5 and V is TRBV29-1; 7 nucleotides align to TRBD1. Germline CDR1 reads SQVTM; CDR2 reads ANQGSEA. This CDR3 is 14 amino acids long. The J segment lost 4 bases and the V segment lost 7 bases, leaving 12 bases of the junction unmatched. CDR3 amino acids: CSAILRGLVETQYF. For the CDR3, the DNA is TGCAGCGCAATACTCAGGGGGTTAGTAGAGACCCAGTACTTC. The entire variable domain, with the rest obtained from reference TRBV29-1 and TRBJ2-5, is as follows: SAVISQKPSRDICQRGTSLTIQCQVDSQVTMMFWYRQQPGQSLTLIATANQGSEATYESGFVIDKFPISRPNLTFSTLTVSNMSPEDSSIYLCSAILRGLVETQYFGPGTRLLVL.

There are many counts of this clonotype. This sequence joins TRBV9 and TRBJ1-6; D gene unclear. CDR1 and CDR2 (germline): SGDLS, YYNGEE. The length of the CDR3 is 15 residues. V was shortened by 3 bases and J by 6 bases, with 13 bases between the two germline ends. CDR3: CASSGLKHPNSPLHF. In DNA, the CDR3 is TGTGCCAGCAGCGGGTTGAAGCATCCTAATTCACCCCTCCACTTT.

This clonotype occurred many times. The chain has TRBV2 and TRBJ2-5, with a tentative D call TRBD1 (6 bases). Trimming shortened V by 6 bases and J by 5 bases, and 16 bases separated the two germline ends. Per germline, CDR1 SNHLY and CDR2 FYNNEI. This CDR3 spans 14 amino acids. CDR3 residues: CASSARDQGETQYF. As DNA, the CDR3 is TGTGCCAGCAGCGCCAGGGACCAGGGGGAGACCCAGTACTTC.

This clonotype was observed at least ten times. The gene calls are TRBV24-1 and TRBJ1-5, with D maybe TRBD1 (5 bases). Germline CDR1 KGHDR, CDR2 SFDVKD. The V end lost 10 bases, the J end lost 9 bases, and 9 bases lay between the germline ends. The CDR3 is made up of 10 amino acids. The CDR3 loop is CATGDWPQHF. CDR3 DNA sequence: TGTGCCACGGGGGATTGGCCCCAGCATTTT.

A remark on this clonotype: Germline is not matched at one junction end, which may reflect a read error. This chain uses TRBV7-2 with TRBJ2-2, with D perhaps TRBD2 (5 bases). Looked up from germline, CDR1 is SGHTA and CDR2 is FQGNSA. The CDR3 loop spans 15 amino acids. The CDR3 bases are TGTGCCAGCAGCTCCTCGAATGGGAACACCGGGGAGCCGTTTTTT. Residues: CASSSSNGNTGEPFF.

The chain has TRBV12-3 or TRBV12-4 and TRBJ2-5; the match to TRBD2 covers 13 bases. CDR3 length equals 15 residues. J was trimmed by 4 bases and V by 4 bases; bases with no gene match: 3. The CDR3 region has the DNA TGTGCCAGCAGTTCCACTAGCGGGAGGGCAGAGACCCAGTACTTC. It encodes CASSSTSGRAETQYF.

V gene TRBV10-3 combines with J gene TRBJ2-7, with D possibly TRBD2 on 5 matching bases. The length of the CDR3 is 14 residues. Germline CDR1 reads ENHRY; CDR2 reads SYGVKD. V shed 6 bases and J shed 2 bases, with 14 bases lying between them. In DNA form, the CDR3 reads TGTGCCATCAGGGATTGGGATAGCGCCTACGAGCAGTACTTC. Its translation: CAIRDWDSAYEQYF.

This clonotype was seen a handful of times. The chain is built from TRBV20-1 and TRBJ2-1; possible D gene TRBD2, 6 bases. Trimming took 4 bases from V and 8 from J, leaving 18 bases between them. Germline CDR1 reads DFQATT; CDR2 reads SNEGSKA (reference sequence). The CDR3 is made up of 14 amino acids. The CDR3 coding sequence is TGCAGTGCTACGTTGCGGGGCCCGAAGGATGAGCAGTTCTTC. Its translation: CSATLRGPKDEQFF.

Comments on this clonotype: A much larger clonotype is one base distant, so this may be a read error. J is TRBJ1-2 and V is TRBV5-5, with TRBD1 as a possible D gene (6 bases). Germline lookup yields CDR1 SGHKS and CDR2 YYEKEE (reference sequence). The CDR3 sequence is 14 residues long. CDR3 DNA sequence: TGTGCCAGCAGGAGGACAGTCATCGACAATGGCTACGCCTTC. Protein sequence: CASRRTVIDNGYAF. Variable domain in full (rest from reference TRBV5-5 and TRBJ1-2): DAGVTQSPTHLIKTRGQQVTLRCSPISGHKSVSWYQQVLGQGPQFIFQYYEKEERGRGNFPDRFSARQFPNYSSELNVNALLLGDSALYLCASRRTVIDNGYAFGSGTRLTVV.

This sequence joins TRBV20-1 and TRBJ2-1; D is perhaps TRBD2 (5 bases). The CDR3 consists of 15 residues. The ends were cut back, 8 bases at V and 0 bases at J, with 17 bases in the middle. CDR1 is DFQATT, CDR2 SNEGSKA, per germline (reference sequence). CDR3 residues: CSPSRRAHSYNEQFF. The CDR3 coding sequence is TGCAGTCCTTCTCGGCGGGCTCACTCCTACAATGAGCAGTTCTTC.

This clonotype was counted ten times or more. The chain has TRBV12-3 or TRBV12-4 and TRBJ1-6; 9 positions agree with TRBD1. Trimming at V came to 6 bases and at J to 10 bases, leaving 13 bases not matched to a gene. This CDR3 is 16 amino acids long. CDR3 amino acids: CASSAGQGIANSPLHF. CDR3 coding DNA: TGTGCCAGCAGCGCCGGACAGGGGATTGCAAACTCACCCCTCCACTTT.

This clonotype was counted at least ten times. The chain uses TRBV10-3 and TRBJ2-2, with 10 bases identical to TRBD2. There are 14 residues in the CDR3. CDR1 is ENHRY, CDR2 SYGVKD, per germline. V was pared by 11 bases and J by 0 bases, with 3 bases of the junction left unmatched. This CDR3 is CASTSGANTGELFF. The DNA of the CDR3 is TGTGCCTCAACTAGCGGGGCGAACACCGGGGAGCTGTTTTTT.

A few counts support this clonotype. The chain couples TRBV6-2 or TRBV6-3 to TRBJ1-2, with D maybe TRBD1 (6 bases). The CDR3 runs 14 residues. Germline loops: CDR1 MNHEY, CDR2 SVGEGT. Trimming pared 0 bases from V and 7 bases from J, leaving 12 bases between. CDR3 protein: CASSYSSGAFGYTF. The DNA for the CDR3 is TGTGCCAGCAGTTACTCGTCGGGGGCGTTTGGCTACACCTTC.

This clonotype came up many times. The V and J genes are TRBV7-2 and TRBJ1-2; D remains ambiguous. Germline V lookup: CDR1 SGHTA, CDR2 FQGNSA. V lost 5 bases, J lost 2 bases, and 15 bases lay in between. The CDR3 is 15 residues long. CDR3 sequence: CASSAMPHSNYGYTF. The CDR3 DNA reads TGTGCCAGCAGCGCCATGCCCCACAGCAACTATGGCTACACCTTC.

The chain combines TRBV21-1 with TRBJ2-5. TRBV21-1 is a known pseudogene. This CDR3 has 13 amino acids. Written as DNA, the CDR3 is TGTGCCAGCAGCCTCTGGACGTGGTGGACCCAGTACTTC. As protein: CASSLWTWWTQYF.

The rearrangement links TRBV28 to TRBJ1-2; TRBD1 aligns across 8 bases. The CDR3 has 17 amino acids. J lost 4 bases, V lost 6 bases, and 16 bases had no gene match. CDR1 is MDHEN and CDR2 is SYDVKM in the germline V gene. CDR3 coding DNA: TGTGCCAGCAGCTCGGGGACAGGCTCAGGTTGGGCCTATGGCTACACCTTC. Its protein is CASSSGTGSGWAYGYTF.

The chain carries TRBV15 and TRBJ1-2; 7 bases align to TRBD1. The J segment lost 5 bases and the V segment lost 6 bases, leaving 9 bases of the junction unmatched. The germline gives CDR1 LNHNV, CDR2 YYDKDF (reference sequence). CDR3 size: 14 residues. DNA of the CDR3: TGTGCCACCAGTCTCCAACAGGGGTTATATGGCTACACCTTC. It yields the protein CATSLQQGLYGYTF.

The sample holds many counts of this clonotype. The chain employs TRBV9 and TRBJ1-5; D may be TRBD1 (6 bases). The CDR3 is 14 residues long. Trimming pared 2 bases from V and 7 bases from J, leaving 13 bases between. Germline V gene lookup returns CDR1 SGDLS and CDR2 YYNGEE. The CDR3 sequence: CASSVEGDGQPQHF. DNA for the CDR3: TGTGCCAGCAGCGTGGAGGGGGATGGCCAGCCCCAGCATTTT.

In this sample, this clonotype turned up once. The genes are TRBV10-2 and TRBJ1-2, with D perhaps matching TRBD1 (6 bases). The germline V gene has CDR1 WSHSY and CDR2 SAAADI. V was shortened by 2 bases and J by 7 bases, with 14 bases between the two germline ends. This CDR3 is 14 amino acids long. The CDR3 sequence is CASSEGAGGTGYTF. Here the CDR3 DNA reads TGCGCCAGCAGTGAGGGGGCGGGGGGCACTGGCTACACCTTC.

The rearrangement links TRBV4-1 to TRBJ2-3; D might be TRBD2 (6 bases). Germline CDR1 and CDR2: MGHRA and YSYEKL. There are 15 residues in the CDR3. Trimming removed 1 base at V and 0 bases at J, with 8 bases between. The CDR3 DNA reads TGCGCCAGCAGCCAAGTAGGGACTAGCACAGATACGCAGTATTTT. It yields the protein CASSQVGTSTDTQYF.

This clonotype was recorded at least ten times. The rearrangement joins TRBV9 to TRBJ2-7; 8 bases are a match to TRBD2. The length of the CDR3 is 15 residues. With 0 bases clipped from V and 2 bases from J, the junction kept 4 bases outside the gene matches. CDR1 is SGDLS, CDR2 YYNGEE, per germline. This CDR3 is CASSVGAGGTYEQYF. CDR3 in DNA: TGTGCCAGCAGCGTAGGGGCGGGAGGTACCTACGAGCAGTACTTC.

This chain links TRBV4-2 with TRBJ2-5; D perhaps matches TRBD2 (6 bases). Trimming shortened V by 5 bases and J by 5 bases, and 12 bases separated the two germline ends. Germline CDR1 LGHNA, CDR2 YNFKEQ. There are 13 residues in the CDR3. CDR3 protein: CASSSGGRETQYF. For the CDR3, the DNA is TGTGCCAGCAGCTCCGGGGGTAGGGAGACCCAGTACTTC.

The sample holds one count of this clonotype. This rearrangement joins TRBV5-1 to TRBJ2-5; D ambiguous. V lost 0 bases, J lost 5 bases, and 17 bases lay in between. Germline assignment: CDR1 SGHRS and CDR2 YFSETQ. The CDR3 loop spans 16 amino acids. The CDR3 protein is CASSLGVAGITETQYF. In DNA, the CDR3 is TGCGCCAGCAGCTTGGGTGTGGCCGGCATTACGGAGACCCAGTACTTC.

The chain combines TRBV10-2 with TRBJ1-5, with D hard to call. CDR3 length: 14 amino acids. V lost 7 bases and J lost 2, with 12 bases in between. CDR1 is WSHSY and CDR2 is SAAADI in the germline V gene. CDR3 residues: CASNPGGGNQPQHF. As DNA, the CDR3 is TGCGCCAGCAACCCGGGAGGTGGCAATCAGCCCCAGCATTTT.